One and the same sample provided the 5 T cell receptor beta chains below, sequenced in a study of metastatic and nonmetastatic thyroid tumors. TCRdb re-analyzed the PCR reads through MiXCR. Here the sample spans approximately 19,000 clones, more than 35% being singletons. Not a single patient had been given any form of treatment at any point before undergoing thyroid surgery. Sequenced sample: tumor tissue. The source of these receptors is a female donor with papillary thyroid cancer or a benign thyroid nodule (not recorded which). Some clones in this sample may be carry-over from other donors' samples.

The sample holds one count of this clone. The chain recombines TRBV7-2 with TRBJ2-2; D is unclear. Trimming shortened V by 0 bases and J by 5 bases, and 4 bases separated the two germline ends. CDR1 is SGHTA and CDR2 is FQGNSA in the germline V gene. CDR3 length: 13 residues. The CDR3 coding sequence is TGTGCCAGCAGCTTAGCGTGGACCGGGGAGCTGTTTTTT. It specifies CASSLAWTGELFF.

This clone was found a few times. This chain's CDR3 is CATSDLGLNYGYTF. In DNA form, the CDR3 reads TGTGCCACCAGTGATTTGGGACTGAACTATGGCTACACCTTC. The chain has TRBV24-1 and TRBJ1-2; D is uncertain. Germline values: CDR1 KGHDR, CDR2 SFDVKD. The CDR3 spans 14 residues. V was pared by 0 bases and J by 2 bases, with 6 bases between.

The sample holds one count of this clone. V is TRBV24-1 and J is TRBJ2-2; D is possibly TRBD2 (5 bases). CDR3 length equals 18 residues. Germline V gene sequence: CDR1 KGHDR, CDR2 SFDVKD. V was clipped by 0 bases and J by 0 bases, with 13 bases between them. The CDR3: CATSDLPGNRANTGELFF. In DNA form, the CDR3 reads TGTGCCACCAGTGATTTGCCGGGGAACCGTGCGAACACCGGGGAGCTGTTTTTT.

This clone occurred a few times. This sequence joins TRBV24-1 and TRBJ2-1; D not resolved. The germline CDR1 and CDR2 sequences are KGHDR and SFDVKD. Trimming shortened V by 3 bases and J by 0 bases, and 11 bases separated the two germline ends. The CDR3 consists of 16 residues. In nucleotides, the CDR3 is TGTGCCACCAGTGATCGGACCCTCAGCTCCTACAATGAGCAGTTCTTC. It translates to CATSDRTLSSYNEQFF.

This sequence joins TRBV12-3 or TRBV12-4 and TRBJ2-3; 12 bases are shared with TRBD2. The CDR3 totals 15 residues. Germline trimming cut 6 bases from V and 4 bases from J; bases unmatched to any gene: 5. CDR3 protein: CASSRTSGTADTQYF. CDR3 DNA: TGTGCCAGCAGCCGGACTAGCGGGACGGCAGATACGCAGTATTTT.